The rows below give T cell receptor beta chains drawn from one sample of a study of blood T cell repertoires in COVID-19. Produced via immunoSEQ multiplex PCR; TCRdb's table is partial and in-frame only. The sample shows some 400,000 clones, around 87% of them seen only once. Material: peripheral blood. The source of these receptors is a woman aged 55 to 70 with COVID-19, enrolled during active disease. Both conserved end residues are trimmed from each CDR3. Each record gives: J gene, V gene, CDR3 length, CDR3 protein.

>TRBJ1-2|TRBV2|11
ASSDSGAYGYT
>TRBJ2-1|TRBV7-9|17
ASSSFRDSYFLPYNEQF
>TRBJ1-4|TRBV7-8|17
ASSPNRLRQGTTNEKLF
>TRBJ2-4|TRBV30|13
AWSVTGLAKNIQY
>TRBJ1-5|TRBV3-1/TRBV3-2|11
ASSQGRGQPQH
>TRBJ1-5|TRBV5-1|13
ASSITGGEEQPQH
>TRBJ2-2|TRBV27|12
ASSRDRGTGELF
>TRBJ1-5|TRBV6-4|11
ASSEGTGGPQH
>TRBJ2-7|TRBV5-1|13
ASSPWTGDMYEQY
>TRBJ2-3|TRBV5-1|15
ASSLGGNRDMTDTQY
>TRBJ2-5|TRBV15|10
ATSRGRETQY
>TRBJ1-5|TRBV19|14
ASSGQGAYSNQPQH
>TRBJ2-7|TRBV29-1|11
SVEDQRGYEQY
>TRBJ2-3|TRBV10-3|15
AISEFAGGSSTDTQY
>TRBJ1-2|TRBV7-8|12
ASSAGGGLYGYT
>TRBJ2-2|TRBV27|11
ASGGTNTGELF
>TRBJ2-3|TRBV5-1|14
ASWTGTSGGADTQY
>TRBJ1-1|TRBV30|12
AWRLEAMNTEAF
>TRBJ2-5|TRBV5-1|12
ASSLEWGRETQY
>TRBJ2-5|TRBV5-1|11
ASSLLDQETQY
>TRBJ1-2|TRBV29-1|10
SVTSGGGGYT
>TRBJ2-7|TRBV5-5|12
ASSRYDSLYEQY
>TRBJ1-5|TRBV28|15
ASRNEQGPVINQPQH
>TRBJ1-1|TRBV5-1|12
ASSSHLVSTEAF
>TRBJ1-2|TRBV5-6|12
ASSLGAIRYGYT
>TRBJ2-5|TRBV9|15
ASSVGTSGGVQETQY
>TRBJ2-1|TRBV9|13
ASSVEGTGVDEQF